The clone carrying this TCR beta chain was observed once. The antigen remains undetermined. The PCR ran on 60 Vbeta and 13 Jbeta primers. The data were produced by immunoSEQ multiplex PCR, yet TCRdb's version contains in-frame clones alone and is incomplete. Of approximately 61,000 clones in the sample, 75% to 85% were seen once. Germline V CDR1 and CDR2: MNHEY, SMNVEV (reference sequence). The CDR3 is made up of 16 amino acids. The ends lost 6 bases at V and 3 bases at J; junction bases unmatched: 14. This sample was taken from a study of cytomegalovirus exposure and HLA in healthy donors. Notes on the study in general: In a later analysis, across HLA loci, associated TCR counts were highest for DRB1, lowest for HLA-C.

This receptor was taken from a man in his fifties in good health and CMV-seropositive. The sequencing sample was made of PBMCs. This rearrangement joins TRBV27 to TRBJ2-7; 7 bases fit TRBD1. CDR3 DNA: TGTGCCAGCAGGCCCTTTTTTGTGGGACAGAGCTACGAGCAGTACTTC. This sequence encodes CASRPFFVGQSYEQYF.